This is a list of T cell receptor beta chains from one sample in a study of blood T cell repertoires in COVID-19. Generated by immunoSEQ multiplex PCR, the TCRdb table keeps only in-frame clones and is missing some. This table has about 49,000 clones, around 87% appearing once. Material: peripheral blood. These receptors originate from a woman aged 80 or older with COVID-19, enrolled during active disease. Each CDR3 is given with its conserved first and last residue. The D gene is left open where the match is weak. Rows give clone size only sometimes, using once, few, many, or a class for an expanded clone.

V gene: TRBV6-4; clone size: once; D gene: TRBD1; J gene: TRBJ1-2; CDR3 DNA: TGTGCCAGCAGTGACCACTCGACAGGGGAGTATGGCTACACCTTC; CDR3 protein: CASSDHSTGEYGYTF
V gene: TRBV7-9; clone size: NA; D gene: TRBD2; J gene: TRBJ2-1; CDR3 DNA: TGTGCCAGCAGCCCAACGGGACTAGCGGGAGGGCCCGCTGAGCAGTTCTTC; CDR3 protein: CASSPTGLAGGPAEQFF
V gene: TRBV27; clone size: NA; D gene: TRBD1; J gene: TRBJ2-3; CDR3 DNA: TGTGCCAGCAGTTTAAGGCGGACAGGGATAGGCACAGATACGCAGTATTTT; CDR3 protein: CASSLRRTGIGTDTQYF
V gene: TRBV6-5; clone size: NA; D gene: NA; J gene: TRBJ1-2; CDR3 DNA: TGTGCCAGCACCTCTCGAGGTTGGGGCTACACCTTC; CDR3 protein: CASTSRGWGYTF
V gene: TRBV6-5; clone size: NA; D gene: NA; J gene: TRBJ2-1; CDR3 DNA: TGTGCCAGCAGTCCTTCTCTAGCGTTCGATGAGCAGTTCTTC; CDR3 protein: CASSPSLAFDEQFF
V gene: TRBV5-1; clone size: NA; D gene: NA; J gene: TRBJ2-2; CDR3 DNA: TGCGCCAGCAGTCGGGGATTCACCGGGGAGCTGTTTTTT; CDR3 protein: CASSRGFTGELFF
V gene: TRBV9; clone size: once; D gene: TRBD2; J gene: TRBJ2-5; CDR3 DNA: TGTGCCAGCAGCGTCTCGACCGGGACTAGCGCCCAAGAGACCCAGTACTTC; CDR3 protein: CASSVSTGTSAQETQYF
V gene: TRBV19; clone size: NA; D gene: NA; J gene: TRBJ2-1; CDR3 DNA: TGTGCCAGTAGTTACTACTCGGGACTTGAGCAGTTCTTC; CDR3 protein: CASSYYSGLEQFF
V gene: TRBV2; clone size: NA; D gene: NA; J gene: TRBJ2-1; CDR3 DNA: TGTGCCAGCCTTACGAGGAGGGCTGAGCAGTTCTTC; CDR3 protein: CASLTRRAEQFF
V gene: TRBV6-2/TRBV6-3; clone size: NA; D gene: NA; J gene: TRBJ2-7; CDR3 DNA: TGTGCCAGCAGTTTTCGGCGGGTTTTCGGGGACGAGCAGTACTTC; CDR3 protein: CASSFRRVFGDEQYF
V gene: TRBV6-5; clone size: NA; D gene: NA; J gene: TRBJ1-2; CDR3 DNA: TGTGCCAGCAGTTACACCGACCTTAGATACAGTGGCTACACCTTC; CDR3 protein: CASSYTDLRYSGYTF
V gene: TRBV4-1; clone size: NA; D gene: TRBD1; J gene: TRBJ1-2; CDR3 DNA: TGCGCCAGCAGCCAAGAGGGAAGACAGGGCTTGTATGGCTACACCTTC; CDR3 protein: CASSQEGRQGLYGYTF
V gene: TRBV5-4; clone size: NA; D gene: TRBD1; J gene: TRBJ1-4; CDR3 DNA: TGTGCCAGCAGCGGGACAGGGGGAGGTGAAAAACTGTTTTTT; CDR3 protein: CASSGTGGGEKLFF
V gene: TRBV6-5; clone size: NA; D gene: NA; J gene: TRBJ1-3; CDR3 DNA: TGTGCCAGCAGTTACGGGGCAAGAAGCTCTGGAAACACCATATATTTT; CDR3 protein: CASSYGARSSGNTIYF
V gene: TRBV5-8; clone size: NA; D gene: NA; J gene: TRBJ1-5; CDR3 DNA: TGTGCCAGCAGCTTGGTTCAGGGTTCGCCCCAGCATTTT; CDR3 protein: CASSLVQGSPQHF
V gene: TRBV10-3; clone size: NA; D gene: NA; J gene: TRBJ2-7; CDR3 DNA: TGTGCCATCAGTGATATGGACTACCTAAACTACGAGCAGTACTTC; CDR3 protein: CAISDMDYLNYEQYF
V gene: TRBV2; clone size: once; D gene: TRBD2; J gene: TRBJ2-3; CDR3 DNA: TGTGCCAGCACCGAAGGCCACGGGGGGGTAACAGATACGCAGTATTTT; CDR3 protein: CASTEGHGGVTDTQYF
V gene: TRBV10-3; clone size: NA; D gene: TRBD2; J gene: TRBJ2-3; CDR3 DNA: TGTGCCATCAGTGAGAGCGGGACCAACACAGATACGCAGTATTTT; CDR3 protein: CAISESGTNTDTQYF
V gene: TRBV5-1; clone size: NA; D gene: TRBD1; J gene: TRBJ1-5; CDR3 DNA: TGCGCCAGCAGCTTGGAGGGGGCTAAGCCCCAGCATTTT; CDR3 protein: CASSLEGAKPQHF
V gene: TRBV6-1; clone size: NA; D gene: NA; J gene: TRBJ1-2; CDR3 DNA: TGTGCCAGCAGTGAATTAACCTCCGTGCGATACACCTTC; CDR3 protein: CASSELTSVRYTF